This TCR beta chain derives from a study of patients and donors after allogeneic stem cell transplantation (dated by TCRdb to between 2020 and 2021). Inclusive of the bounding cysteine and phenylalanine, the CDR3 is 9 residues long. Only the CDR3 DNA stays, 27 bases, in frame from base 1. The germline V gene sets CDR1 to MNHNS and CDR2 to SASEGT. This clonotype has only a few counts. Its target antigen remains unknown. Relative to the germline gene, one junction end is altered; a read error may explain this. The protocol used for the library was RT-PCR. Sequencing was carried out with a NextSeq 550. TCRdb applied fastp at Q25 and MiXCR to the public reads, then kept only in-frame beta chains. Each entry merges the rows of one CDR3 protein and shows their most common DNA and genes. Within this sample are roughly 880,000 distinct CDR3 sequences, with roughly 18% of them counted one time only. The top ten clonotypes cover 5.5% to 6.5% of the sample.

Here the chain combines TRBV6-1 and TRBJ2-7, with an unclear D gene assignment. This receptor was obtained from a human donor who was either an allogeneic HSCT recipient or a stem cell or donor lymphocyte infusion donor (not recorded which). It is not recorded whose cells these are; they may come from a transplant donor. Sequencing used blood, either unsorted or a sorted T cell fraction (not recorded which). Here is the DNA: TGTGCCAGCAGTGAACCGCCGACCTTC. Its coded protein is CASSEPPTF.